Shown below are 9 T cell receptor beta chains from a single sample sequenced in a study of CD8 T cells in ankylosing spondylitis. MiXCR, applied by TCRdb to the 5' RACE reads, yields one record per CDR3 protein. The table includes some 200,000 distinct CDR3 sequences, about 13% detected once. Sequencing was performed on blood, either unsorted or a sorted T cell fraction (not recorded which). These receptors all come from a male donor with ankylosing spondylitis or in good health (not recorded which).

This clonotype was seen only a few times. The chain joins TRBV4-1 to TRBJ2-7; the D call may be TRBD1 or TRBD2 (6 bases each). The CDR3 length is 14 residues. CDR1 MGHRA and CDR2 YSYEKL come from the germline V gene. With 0 bases removed from V and 6 bases from J, the gap between germline ends came to 12 bases. The CDR3 loop reads CASSQETGAAEQYF. CDR3 DNA: TGCGCCAGCAGCCAAGAGACGGGGGCGGCCGAGCAGTACTTC.

The V gene is TRBV3-1, the J gene TRBJ2-2; a possible D gene is TRBD1 (6 bases). V was clipped by 4 bases and J by 2 bases, with 14 bases between them. Germline V gene data show CDR1 as LGHDT and CDR2 as YNNKEL (reference sequence). The CDR3 sequence is 16 residues long. CDR3 amino acids: CASSPLGDTNTGELFF. The DNA of the CDR3 is TGTGCCAGCAGCCCCCTCGGGGACACCAACACCGGGGAGCTGTTTTTT.

The chain is built from TRBV11-2 and TRBJ2-7; D not resolved. The CDR3 length is 13 residues. CDR1 is SGHAT and CDR2 is FQNNGV in the germline V gene. V was shortened by 5 bases and J by 5 bases, with 13 bases between the two germline ends. CDR3 in amino acids: CASSPTSGDEQYF. CDR3 nucleotide sequence: TGTGCCAGCAGCCCCACGTCAGGCGACGAGCAGTACTTC. Variable domain in full (rest from reference TRBV11-2 and TRBJ2-7): EAGVAQSPRYKIIEKRQSVAFWCNPISGHATLYWYQQILGQGPKLLIQFQNNGVVDDSQLPKDRFSAERLKGVDSTLKIQPAKLEDSAVYLCASSPTSGDEQYFGPGTRLTVT.

This clonotype was detected a few times. This sequence joins TRBV6-6 and TRBJ2-5, with D hard to call. In germline, CDR1 is MNHNY, CDR2 SVGAGI (reference sequence). Trimming pared 6 bases from V and 5 bases from J, leaving 13 bases between. The CDR3 length is 13 residues. The CDR3 spells CASSHGPAETQYF. CDR3 sequence (DNA): TGTGCCAGCAGCCACGGACCGGCGGAGACCCAGTACTTC.

The chain couples TRBV4-2 to TRBJ1-2; 8 bases map to TRBD1. The V gene end was trimmed by 0 bases and the J gene end by 8 bases; junction bases not matched to a gene: 8. Germline assignment: CDR1 LGHNA and CDR2 YNFKEQ. This CDR3 is built from 15 residues. CDR3 protein: CASSQDSTGAPGYTF. Written as DNA, the CDR3 is TGTGCCAGCAGCCAAGATTCGACAGGGGCGCCGGGCTACACCTTC.

The rearrangement uses TRBV7-6 and TRBJ1-1; D may be TRBD1 (6 bases). The CDR3 runs to 14 residues. Germline V gene data show CDR1 as SGHVS and CDR2 as FNYEAQ. V lost 3 bases to trimming and J lost 5 bases, with 13 bases between them. The CDR3 nucleotides are TGTGCCAGCAGCTTTGGGGGCGGCCAGACTGAAGCTTTCTTT. Amino acid sequence: CASSFGGGQTEAFF.

The chain links TRBV20-1 to TRBJ2-1; 8 bases match TRBD2. V was pared by 0 bases and J by 7 bases, with 14 bases of the junction left unmatched. The CDR3 loop spans 17 amino acids. Germline V lookup: CDR1 DFQATT, CDR2 SNEGSKA (reference sequence). As DNA, the CDR3 is TGCAGTGCTAGAGATAGGGTTGGAGCGGGAGATGAAAATGAGCAGTTCTTC. Translating it yields CSARDRVGAGDENEQFF.

The chain employs TRBV12-3 or TRBV12-4 and TRBJ1-6, with D maybe TRBD1 (6 bases). The CDR3 is 15 amino acids. V lost 6 bases, J lost 2 bases, and 11 bases lay in between. CDR3 in amino acids: CASSTGRAYNSPLHF. CDR3 nucleotides: TGTGCCAGCAGCACAGGGAGGGCCTATAATTCACCCCTCCACTTT.

This clonotype was seen only a few times. The rearrangement joins TRBV20-1 to TRBJ1-2; D uncertain. The CDR3 extends over 13 amino acids. CDR1 and CDR2 (germline): DFQATT, SNEGSKA (reference sequence). Trimming removed 4 bases at V and 8 bases at J, with 17 bases between. The CDR3 bases are TGCAGTGCTACAGGCCCGGGCCAGTGGGGCTACACCTTC. Its translation: CSATGPGQWGYTF.